The present T cell receptor beta chain was sequenced within a study of CD8+ T cells in alopecia areata. Study-level points and caveats: TCRs were shared less clearly across patients than in mice, possibly for HLA-related reasons. Higher clonality was seen in lesional scalp than in normal scalp, especially in alopecia totalis/universalis.

It was from alopecia areata patients that lesional scalp punch biopsies and peripheral blood were collected. About this clone itself: Its cognate antigen is unknown.

Trimming shortened V by 4 bases and J by 0 bases, and 11 bases separated the two germline ends. The germline V gene encodes CDR1 MNHEY and CDR2 SVGAGI. CDR3 length: 15 amino acids. TCR sequencing used cDNA made by reverse transcription of extracted RNA. Some clones are missing from TCRdb's copy, which holds only in-frame ones; the method was immunoSEQ multiplex PCR. The top ten clones hold 10% of a sample with 120,000 or so clones, less than 50% of them seen once. The chain is built from TRBV6-5 and TRBJ2-3; perhaps D is TRBD1 or TRBD2 (5 bases each). Sequenced: NKG2D-low CD8+ T cells sorted from blood. The TCR was taken from a human donor with alopecia areata. The CDR3, as DNA: TGTGCCAGCAGTTTAGGGTGGGGGAGCACAGATACGCAGTATTTT. Protein sequence: CASSLGWGSTDTQYF.